These T cell receptor beta chains were read from a single sample in a study of blood T cell repertoires in COVID-19. Clones were read by immunoSEQ multiplex PCR, and TCRdb kept only the in-frame ones, dropping some. Here the sample spans roughly 170,000 clones, roughly 85% being singletons. The sample comprised peripheral blood. The receptors stem from a woman aged 45-65 years with COVID-19, enrolled during active disease. CDR3s include the opening cysteine and the closing phenylalanine or tryptophan. A D gene is named only where the DNA matches it firmly. Size values are once, few and many counts, or a class for expanded clones, and some rows have none.

v_call	clone_size	d_call	j_call	cdr3_aa	cdr3_nt
TRBV28	.	.	TRBJ1-5	CASSLSSRVTNQPQHF	TGTGCCAGCAGTTTAAGCTCCAGGGTTACCAATCAGCCCCAGCATTTT
TRBV4-2	.	TRBD1	TRBJ2-7	CASSQAGQGGDEQYF	TGTGCCAGCAGCCAAGCCGGACAGGGTGGGGACGAGCAGTACTTC
TRBV10-3	once	.	TRBJ1-4	CAISETARGLSNEKLFF	TGTGCCATCAGTGAGACTGCCAGGGGCTTATCTAATGAAAAACTGTTTTTT
TRBV2	.	.	TRBJ2-7	CASRTRVYEQYF	TGTGCCAGCAGGACGAGGGTGTACGAGCAGTACTTC
TRBV19	.	.	TRBJ2-3	CASSIGVDLWGTDTQYF	TGTGCCAGTAGTATCGGGGTGGACCTATGGGGCACAGATACGCAGTATTTT
TRBV5-6	.	TRBD1	TRBJ1-2	CASSVGQGPFLHYGYTF	TGTGCCAGCAGCGTAGGACAGGGGCCTTTTCTTCACTATGGCTACACCTTC
TRBV6-5	.	.	TRBJ2-1	CASTTDSAYYNEQFF	TGTGCCAGCACGACGGACAGTGCCTACTACAATGAGCAGTTCTTC
TRBV18	.	.	TRBJ1-2	CASSPESYTF	TGTGCCAGCTCACCCGAGAGCTACACCTTC
TRBV23-1	.	.	TRBJ2-5	CARGAGRETQYF	TGCGCCAGGGGGGCCGGCAGGGAGACCCAGTACTTC
TRBV30	once	TRBD1	TRBJ2-5	CAWSVGQGVETQYF	TGTGCCTGGAGTGTCGGACAGGGGGTAGAGACCCAGTACTTC
TRBV2	few	TRBD1	TRBJ1-2	CASSRDRGLDGYTF	TGTGCCAGCAGTAGGGACAGGGGACTTGATGGCTACACCTTC
TRBV7-2	.	TRBD1	TRBJ2-5	CASSQTGRETQYF	TGTGCCAGCAGCCAGACAGGGCGGGAGACCCAGTACTTC
TRBV3-1/TRBV3-2	.	.	TRBJ2-5	CASSPLTGYQETQYF	TGTGCCAGCAGCCCCCTGACGGGGTACCAAGAGACCCAGTACTTC
TRBV6-1	few	.	TRBJ1-1	CASSESQPGKAFF	TGTGCCAGCAGTGAAAGTCAGCCCGGGAAAGCTTTCTTT
TRBV4-1	.	TRBD1	TRBJ1-1	CASSRQGGGNTEAFF	TGCGCCAGCAGCCGACAGGGTGGTGGGAACACTGAAGCTTTCTTT
TRBV18	.	TRBD2	TRBJ2-3	CASSPLAGGTSTDTQYF	TGTGCCAGCTCACCTCTAGCGGGGGGGACTAGCACAGATACGCAGTATTTT
TRBV11-2	.	.	TRBJ1-4	CASSLVPGSNEKLFF	TGTGCCAGCAGCTTAGTCCCAGGTTCTAATGAAAAACTGTTTTTT
TRBV6-5	.	TRBD2	TRBJ2-3	CASRVGLVTDTQYF	TGTGCCAGCAGAGTCGGACTAGTCACAGATACGCAGTATTTT
TRBV7-7	.	TRBD2	TRBJ2-7	CASSLGLAGAGNEQYF	TGTGCTAGCAGCCTCGGACTAGCGGGGGCCGGGAACGAGCAGTACTTC
TRBV6-5	.	TRBD1	TRBJ1-6	CASSYRQGNSPLHF	TGTGCCAGCAGTTACCGACAGGGTAATTCACCCCTCCACTTT
TRBV3-1/TRBV3-2	.	.	TRBJ1-2	CASSQELYRTNYGYTF	TGTGCCAGCAGCCAAGAACTCTACAGAACTAACTATGGCTACACCTTC
TRBV11-3	.	TRBD1	TRBJ1-1	CASSRTGNTEAFF	TGTGCCAGCAGCCGGACAGGGAACACTGAAGCTTTCTTT
TRBV25-1	once	TRBD1	TRBJ1-6	CASSDPRGPINSPLHF	TGTGCCAGCAGTGACCCTAGGGGGCCCATTAATTCACCCCTCCACTTT
TRBV27	.	.	TRBJ2-7	CASSLNRGGYEQYF	TGTGCCAGCAGTTTGAATAGGGGGGGCTACGAGCAGTACTTC
TRBV29-1	.	TRBD1	TRBJ2-1	CSATGQGMYGQFF	TGCAGCGCCACGGGACAGGGGATGTATGGGCAGTTCTTC
TRBV5-1	once	TRBD2	TRBJ2-1	CASSYPRSGGSNEQFF	TGCGCCAGCAGCTACCCTAGGAGCGGGGGTTCCAATGAGCAGTTCTTC
TRBV16	.	.	TRBJ2-6	CASSHGPQGWVPGANVLTF	TGTGCCAGCAGCCATGGCCCTCAGGGATGGGTTCCTGGGGCCAACGTCCTGACTTTC
TRBV9	once	.	TRBJ1-2	CASSVGVGQMLENYGYTF	TGTGCCAGCAGCGTAGGGGTGGGACAAATGCTAGAGAACTATGGCTACACCTTC
TRBV19	.	TRBD1	TRBJ1-2	CASLETGVFGYTF	TGTGCCAGTTTGGAGACAGGGGTATTTGGCTACACCTTC
TRBV27	.	.	TRBJ1-1	CASSLSGGGEAFF	TGTGCCAGCAGTTTATCGGGAGGGGGTGAGGCTTTCTTT
TRBV5-1	.	.	TRBJ2-1	CASSLVAVGYNEQFF	TGCGCCAGCAGCCTCGTAGCGGTGGGCTACAATGAGCAGTTCTTC
TRBV2	.	TRBD1	TRBJ1-6	CASSLAGQNSPLHF	TGTGCCAGCAGTCTCGCGGGACAGAATTCACCCCTCCACTTT
TRBV30	few	.	TRBJ1-6	CATLPQGRDSPLHF	TGTGCCACCCTCCCACAGGGTAGGGATTCACCCCTCCACTTT
TRBV6-1	.	.	TRBJ1-5	CASSEDGQTYSNQPQHF	TGTGCCAGCAGTGAAGACGGACAGACCTATAGCAATCAGCCCCAGCATTTT
TRBV11-2	.	.	TRBJ2-7	CASSLDRGRAEQYF	TGTGCCAGCAGCTTAGACAGGGGACGGGCCGAGCAGTACTTC
TRBV18	.	.	TRBJ1-5	CASSPSGGRGGQPQHF	TGTGCCAGCTCACCCTCTGGGGGAAGGGGGGGTCAGCCCCAGCATTTT
TRBV7-9	.	TRBD1	TRBJ1-4	CASSLDRGNEKLFF	TGTGCCAGCAGCTTGGACAGGGGGAATGAAAAACTGTTTTTT
TRBV30	.	TRBD2	TRBJ2-7	CAWSDIGLAGGVQYF	TGTGCCTGGAGTGATATCGGACTAGCGGGGGGGGTGCAGTACTTC
TRBV30	.	.	TRBJ2-2	CAWSVIGGLGTGELFF	TGTGCCTGGAGTGTCATTGGGGGCCTCGGGACCGGGGAGCTGTTTTTT
TRBV4-3	.	.	TRBJ2-7	CASSLEGGHNEQYF	TGCGCCAGCAGCCTAGAGGGGGGGCACAACGAGCAGTACTTC
TRBV6-2/TRBV6-3	.	.	TRBJ2-7	CASSYGRGSYEQYF	TGTGCCAGCAGTTACGGGCGGGGTTCCTACGAGCAGTACTTC
TRBV18	.	TRBD2	TRBJ2-7	CASSPSGAYEQYF	TGTGCCAGCTCACCCAGCGGGGCTTACGAGCAGTACTTC
TRBV28	.	.	TRBJ1-6	CASRPYRDSPLHF	TGTGCCAGCAGACCCTACAGGGATTCACCCCTCCACTTT
TRBV10-3	few	TRBD2	TRBJ2-7	CAISGRLTSGGSYEQYF	TGTGCCATCAGTGGCCGTTTGACTAGCGGGGGATCCTACGAGCAGTACTTC
TRBV3-1/TRBV3-2	.	TRBD1	TRBJ1-4	CASSQGGQGWEKLFF	TGTGCCAGCAGCCAAGGAGGACAGGGCTGGGAAAAACTGTTTTTT
TRBV9	.	.	TRBJ1-2	CASSVDGTYGYTF	TGTGCCAGCAGCGTAGACGGTACCTATGGCTACACCTTC